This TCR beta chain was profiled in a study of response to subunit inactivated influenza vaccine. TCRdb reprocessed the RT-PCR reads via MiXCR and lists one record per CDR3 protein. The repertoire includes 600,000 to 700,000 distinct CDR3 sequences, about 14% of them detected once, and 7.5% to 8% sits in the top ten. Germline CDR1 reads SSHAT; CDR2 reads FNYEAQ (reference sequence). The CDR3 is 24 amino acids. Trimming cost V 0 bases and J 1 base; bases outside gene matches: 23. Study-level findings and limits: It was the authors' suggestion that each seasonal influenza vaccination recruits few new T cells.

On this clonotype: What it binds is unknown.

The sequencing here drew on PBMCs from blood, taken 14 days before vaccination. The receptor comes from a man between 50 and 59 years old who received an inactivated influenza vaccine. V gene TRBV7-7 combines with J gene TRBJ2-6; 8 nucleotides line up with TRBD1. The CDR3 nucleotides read TGTGCCAGCAGCTTAGCGCACGGACAGGGAACCCCCGGACCCAGCGATTCTGGGGCCAACGTCCTGACTTTC. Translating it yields CASSLAHGQGTPGPSDSGANVLTF.